A selection of T cell receptor beta chains follows, all from one sample in a study of T-cell reconstitution after alpha-beta-depleted transplantation in children. TCRdb independently ran MiXCR on the PCR reads; one entry per CDR3 protein. The table includes fewer than 550,000 distinct CDR3 sequences, over 10% detected once. Sequencing used PBMCs, mostly from graft donor cells, obtained 180 days after TCRalphabeta/CD19-depleted stem cell transplant. These receptors were collected from a female patient aged 2-10 years who had a stem cell transplant for aplastic anemia, so the T cells may come from the graft donor. CDR3s include the opening cysteine and the closing phenylalanine or tryptophan. The order of the fields is J gene, clone size, D gene, V gene, CDR3 DNA, CDR3 protein. D genes are given only for firm matches. Part of the rows lack a size; the others show once, few, many or a class for expanded clones.

TRBJ1-2 | NA | NA | TRBV6-7 | TGTGCCAGCAGTTACTATGTCGAGGATCACGGCTACACCTTC | CASSYYVEDHGYTF
TRBJ2-3 | few | NA | TRBV4-3 | TGCGCCAGCAGCCAATACTATGGAACAGTTCGCACAGATACGCAGTATTTT | CASSQYYGTVRTDTQYF
TRBJ1-5 | many | NA | TRBV6-2/TRBV6-3 | TGTGCCAGCAGCTGGGCCCTGGAATTGGCCAATCAGCCCCAGCATTTT | CASSWALELANQPQHF
TRBJ1-5 | few | TRBD1 | TRBV28 | TGTGCCACCTGGGACAGGGTTGCTCAGCCCCAGCATTTT | CATWDRVAQPQHF
TRBJ1-2 | NA | NA | TRBV4-3 | TGCGCCAGCAGCCAAGACGGGATTTGGTCGTCGGCCTACTGGGGCTACACCTTC | CASSQDGIWSSAYWGYTF
TRBJ2-7 | NA | NA | TRBV20-1 | TGCAGTGCTGCCACATCCTACGAGCAGTACTTC | CSAATSYEQYF
TRBJ2-3 | few | TRBD1 | TRBV5-1 | TGCGCCAGCAGCATGGGACAGAATCCTAGCACAGATACGCAGTATTTT | CASSMGQNPSTDTQYF
TRBJ2-1 | few | NA | TRBV12-3/TRBV12-4 | TGTGCCAGCAGGAACCGCGGGGGCAGGGGCGGGAATGAGCAGTTCTTC | CASRNRGGRGGNEQFF
TRBJ2-2 | few | NA | TRBV4-2 | TGTGCCAGCAGCCAAGCAGTAGGCACCGGGGAGCTGTTTTTT | CASSQAVGTGELFF
TRBJ1-1 | many | NA | TRBV3-1 | TGTGCCAGCAGCCAAGGGGGAAGAGACACTGAAGCTTTCTTT | CASSQGGRDTEAFF
TRBJ1-5 | few | NA | TRBV24-1 | TGTGCCACCAGTGAGGGGACCCGCGGCCAGCATTTT | CATSEGTRGQHF
TRBJ2-2 | NA | NA | TRBV15 | TGTGCCACCAGCAGAGTTAGCCCTATGAACACCGGGGAGCTGTTTTTT | CATSRVSPMNTGELFF
TRBJ2-7 | many | NA | TRBV28 | TGTGCCAGCAGTGGCGATAGCTCCTACGAGCAGTACTTC | CASSGDSSYEQYF
TRBJ2-2 | few | NA | TRBV12-3/TRBV12-4 | TGTGCCAGCAGTTTAGGGGTGTTCGCCGGGGAGCTGTTTTTT | CASSLGVFAGELFF
TRBJ2-1 | few | NA | TRBV7-2 | TGTGCCAGCAGCTTAGATTGGGCCAGGGGAAACAATGAGCAGTTCTTC | CASSLDWARGNNEQFF
TRBJ2-1 | NA | NA | TRBV4-3 | TGCGCCAGCAGCCAAGGGACCCGGGAGATGAATGAGCAGTTCTTC | CASSQGTREMNEQFF
TRBJ1-2 | few | TRBD1 | TRBV28 | TGTGCCAGCAGTGACAGGGTTTCTGGGGGCTACACCTTC | CASSDRVSGGYTF
TRBJ1-1 | few | NA | TRBV12-3/TRBV12-4 | TGTGCCAGCAGCTCCGTAGCACGGGACGCTTTCTTT | CASSSVARDAFF
TRBJ2-5 | NA | TRBD2 | TRBV5-1 | TGCGCCAGCAGCTTGGATCCTAGCGGGGGCCAAGAGACCCAGTACTTC | CASSLDPSGGQETQYF
TRBJ1-1 | NA | NA | TRBV20-1 | TGCAGTGCTTCCCAAGAGGGGCACCTCATGAACACTGAAGCTTTCTTT | CSASQEGHLMNTEAFF
TRBJ1-1 | few | NA | TRBV7-2 | TGTGCCAGCAGCCCGAGGACTTCTGAAGCTTTCTTT | CASSPRTSEAFF
TRBJ2-3 | many | NA | TRBV10-3 | TGTGCCACCCGGACAGTCCTCCTTACAGATACGCAGTATTTT | CATRTVLLTDTQYF
TRBJ2-3 | many | TRBD2 | TRBV7-8 | TGTGCCAGCAGCTTAGCCCTAGGCCTAGCGGGGGGAGATACGCAGTATTTT | CASSLALGLAGGDTQYF
TRBJ2-5 | NA | NA | TRBV6-5 | TGTGCCAGCAGTACCCGAAGGGCTTCCAGAGAGACCCAGTACTTC | CASSTRRASRETQYF
TRBJ1-1 | few | NA | TRBV9 | TGTGCCAGCAGCGTAGAGGGCAGACTAAACACTGAAGCTTTCTTT | CASSVEGRLNTEAFF
TRBJ2-1 | many | NA | TRBV12-3/TRBV12-4 | TGTGCCAGCAGGCGACAGGGGACTAGCTCAAATGAGCAGTTCTTC | CASRRQGTSSNEQFF
TRBJ2-3 | many | NA | TRBV27 | TGTGCCAGCAGTTTGGGGGGTAGAGATACGCAGTATTTT | CASSLGGRDTQYF
TRBJ2-7 | few | NA | TRBV28 | TGTGCCAGCAGTTACTGGCTACAGGGTCACGAGCAGTACTTC | CASSYWLQGHEQYF
TRBJ2-2 | NA | NA | TRBV12-3/TRBV12-4 | TGTGCCAGCAGTATAGGGGGGGAGCTGTTTTTT | CASSIGGELFF
TRBJ2-5 | NA | NA | TRBV5-1 | TGCGCCAGCAGTGTGGACGGCGGGACTTTCCAAGAGACCCAGTACTTC | CASSVDGGTFQETQYF
TRBJ2-2 | few | TRBD2 | TRBV15 | TGTGCCACCAGCAGAGATAGAGTAGCGGGAGATGGGGGGCGACCCGGGGAGCTGTTTTTT | CATSRDRVAGDGGRPGELFF
TRBJ1-3 | many | NA | TRBV28 | TGTGCCAGCAGTTTTGCGATCCGGGCCCTCTCTGGAAACACCATATATTTT | CASSFAIRALSGNTIYF
TRBJ2-1 | many | NA | TRBV20-1 | TGCAGTGCTAGACCCCTAGAGAATAGCGGCTACAATGAGCAGTTCTTC | CSARPLENSGYNEQFF
TRBJ1-1 | many | NA | TRBV5-5 | TGTGCCAGCAGCTTGGGTCCGGGCACTGAAGCTTTCTTT | CASSLGPGTEAFF
TRBJ2-1 | few | NA | TRBV7-9 | TGTGCCTGCCCTGGCGGGGCCCCCAGGAATGAGCAGTTCTTC | CACPGGAPRNEQFF
TRBJ2-1 | many | NA | TRBV6-2/TRBV6-3 | TGTGCCAGCAGTTACTTGGACGGAAGCTCCTACAATGAGCAGTTCTTC | CASSYLDGSSYNEQFF
TRBJ2-5 | NA | NA | TRBV4-3 | TGCGCCAGCAGCCAAACCAGGACTCTCCGGGTGACCCAGTACTTC | CASSQTRTLRVTQYF
TRBJ2-7 | few | NA | TRBV28 | TGTGCCAGCAGTTTCTCCCCCGCTAGCCGCCGATCCTACGAGCAGTACTTC | CASSFSPASRRSYEQYF
TRBJ2-1 | NA | NA | TRBV19 | TGTGCCAGTAGTATAGTATGGGGAGTAGGGGACAATGAGCAGTTCTTC | CASSIVWGVGDNEQFF
TRBJ1-1 | NA | NA | TRBV12-3/TRBV12-4 | TGTGCCAGCAGTTCACTAAGAAACACTGAAGCTTTCTTT | CASSSLRNTEAFF